This section outlines one T cell receptor beta chain sequence together with its context. Antigen specificity is unknown. The data were taken from a study of blood T cells in healthy people across ages. Study findings and constraints: Naive T cell percentage by flow cytometry tracked strongly with beta diversity. Expanded clonotype shifts may have been confounded, as the donors had an unknown CMV status. Older individuals had lower TCR beta diversity per million T cells (the decline was roughly linear).

With a J-beta primer mix and a sample-barcoded 5' primer, a second PCR ran roughly 6 to 11 cycles. TCRdb passed the 5' RACE reads through MiXCR, listing each CDR3 protein once. This repertoire shows 550,000 to 800,000 distinct CDR3 sequences, 21% found once; its top ten account for 3.5% to 4%. The CDR3 length is 14 residues. CDR1 is DFQATT and CDR2 is SNEGSKA in the germline V gene (reference sequence). V was pared by 0 bases and J by 3 bases, with 11 bases between. Peripheral blood samples of roughly 9.8 milliliters were drawn from each donor. Sequenced input: blood. The source is a man between 65 and 85 years old in good health. The chain has TRBV20-1 and TRBJ1-1; D might be TRBD1 (5 bases). CDR3 amino acids: CSARDGGGYTEAFF. The CDR3 nucleotides read TGCAGTGCTAGAGATGGTGGGGGGTACACTGAAGCTTTCTTT.